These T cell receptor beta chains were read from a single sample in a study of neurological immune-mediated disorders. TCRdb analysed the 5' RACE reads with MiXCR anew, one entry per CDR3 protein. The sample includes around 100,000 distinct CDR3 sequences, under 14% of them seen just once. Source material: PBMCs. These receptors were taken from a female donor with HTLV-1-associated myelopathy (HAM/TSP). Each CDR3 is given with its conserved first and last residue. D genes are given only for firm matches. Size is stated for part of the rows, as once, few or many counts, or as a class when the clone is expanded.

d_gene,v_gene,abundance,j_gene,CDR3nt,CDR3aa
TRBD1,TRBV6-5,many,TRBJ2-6,TGTGCCAGCAGTTACTCGAGTAAGGTCGCGGACAGGGGCGGTGCAGGGGCCAACGTCCTGACTTTC,CASSYSSKVADRGGAGANVLTF
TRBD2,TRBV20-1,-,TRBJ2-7,TGCAGTGCTAGAAATCCGAGACTAGCGGGGGGGCCCAGCGAGCAGTACTTC,CSARNPRLAGGPSEQYF
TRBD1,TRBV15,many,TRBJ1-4,TGTGCCACCAGCAGGGAACGACAGGGGCTAGGGGAAAAACTGTTTTTT,CATSRERQGLGEKLFF
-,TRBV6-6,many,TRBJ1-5,TGTGCCAGCAGTTACTCTTCCCGGGGTTACAATCAGCCCCAGCATTTT,CASSYSSRGYNQPQHF
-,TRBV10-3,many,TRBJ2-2,TGTGCCATCAGTGTGGTACAGACCGCAGGCGGGGAGCTGTTTTTT,CAISVVQTAGGELFF
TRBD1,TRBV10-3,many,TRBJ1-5,TGTGCCATCAGTGCGACAGGGGAGGGTCAGCCCCAGCATTTT,CAISATGEGQPQHF
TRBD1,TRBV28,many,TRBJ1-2,TGTGCCAGCAGTTCCCAGGGGACAGCCTATCATGGCTACACCTTC,CASSSQGTAYHGYTF
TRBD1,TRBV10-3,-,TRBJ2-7,TGTGCCATCAGTGAGGGAGTCCGGGACAGGACCCTCTACGAGCAGTACTTC,CAISEGVRDRTLYEQYF
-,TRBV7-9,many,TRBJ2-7,TGTGCCAGCAGCTTAGCACCGGGACTTTCCTACGAGCAGTACTTC,CASSLAPGLSYEQYF
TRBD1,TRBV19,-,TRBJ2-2,TGTGCCAGTAGTATAGATTCCAGGGGGACCGGGGAGCTGTTTTTT,CASSIDSRGTGELFF
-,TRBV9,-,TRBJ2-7,TGTGCCAGCAGCGTCCGGGACTCCATTTCCGACGAGCAGTACTTC,CASSVRDSISDEQYF
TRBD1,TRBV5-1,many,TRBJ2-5,TGCGCCAGCAGCCCAGGACAGGTCACTTGGGAGACCCAGTACTTC,CASSPGQVTWETQYF
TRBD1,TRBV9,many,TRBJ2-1,TGTGCCAGCAGCGTAGGTCTAGGACAGGGCCACAATGAGCAGTTCTTC,CASSVGLGQGHNEQFF
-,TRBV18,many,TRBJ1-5,TGTGCCAGCTCGGCTCCCAATCAGCCCCAGCATTTT,CASSAPNQPQHF
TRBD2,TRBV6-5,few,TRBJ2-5,TGTGCCAGCAGCAAGGTCGGGGGGGCTATGCTAGAGACCCAGTACTTC,CASSKVGGAMLETQYF
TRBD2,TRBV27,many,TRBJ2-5,TGTGCCAGCAGTTCCCCTAGCGGGGGCGGAGAGACCCAGTACTTC,CASSSPSGGGETQYF
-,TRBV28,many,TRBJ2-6,TGTGCCAGCAGTGCCGGGACGGGTAGCTCTGGGGCCAACGTCCTGACTTTC,CASSAGTGSSGANVLTF
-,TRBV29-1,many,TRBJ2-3,TGCAGCGTTGACGTGGGGTTTACGCAGTATTTT,CSVDVGFTQYF
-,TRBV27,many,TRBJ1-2,TGTGCCAGCAGACCGATAGACATCCTACGGGGCTACACCTTC,CASRPIDILRGYTF
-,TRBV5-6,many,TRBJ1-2,TGTGCCAGCAGCCCGGGAGGGGGGCAGGGCTATGGCTACACCTTC,CASSPGGGQGYGYTF
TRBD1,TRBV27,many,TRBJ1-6,TGTGCCAGCCAGGACAGGGGATATTCACCCCTCCACTTT,CASQDRGYSPLHF
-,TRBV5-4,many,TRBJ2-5,TGTGCCAGCAGGCTGAGGCAGCAAGAGACCCAGTACTTC,CASRLRQQETQYF